The clone carrying this T cell receptor beta chain was seen more than once but under ten times. Germline V lookup: CDR1 SQVTM, CDR2 ANQGSEA. The CDR3 is 13 residues long. V shed 8 bases and J shed 14 bases, with 27 bases lying between them. This sample stems from a study of T cell repertoires in ileal Crohn's disease. Some clones are missing from TCRdb's copy, which holds only in-frame ones; the method was immunoSEQ multiplex PCR. In the table there are about 11,000 clones, over 75% of which are singletons. The time point is: inflamed ileum from the surgical specimen. The receptor was derived from an adult with Crohn's disease. The specimen sequenced was ileal tissue. The chain uses TRBV29-1 and TRBJ2-5; possible D gene TRBD2, 6 bases. The CDR3 here is CSYGGGNGLAEYF. The CDR3, as DNA: TGCAGCTATGGTGGGGGGAATGGGTTGGCTGAATACTTC.